A single sample gave rise to the 27 T cell receptor beta chains below, sequenced in a study of T-cell memory formation after mild COVID-19. TCRdb re-derived calls from the 5' RACE reads in MiXCR, one entry per CDR3 protein. The sample lists hundreds of thousands of distinct CDR3 sequences, 15% to 20% occurring once. The sequencing sample was made of PBMCs or a T cell subset sorted from them (not recorded which). These receptors were collected from a man between 18 and 35 years old who had mild COVID-19 (a few samples of this study predate the infection). Cell type and time point are not known.

This clonotype has a handful of counts. The gene calls are TRBV6-2 or TRBV6-3 and TRBJ1-1; TRBD1 agrees at 8 bases. Germline lookup yields CDR1 MNHEY and CDR2 SVGEGT. The trim removed 5 bases at V and 0 bases at J, leaving 5 bases unmatched. The CDR3 spans 15 residues. In DNA, the CDR3 is TGTGCCAGCAGTGAGCTGACAGGGGTGAACACTGAAGCTTTCTTT. It is translated as CASSELTGVNTEAFF.

This clonotype turned up a few times. The chain employs TRBV7-9 and TRBJ2-5; possibly TRBD1 for D (6 bases). Germline loops: CDR1 SEHNR, CDR2 FQNEAQ (reference sequence). V lost 6 bases to trimming and J lost 4 bases, with 12 bases between them. The CDR3 is 13 residues long. The CDR3, as DNA: TGTGCCAGCAGTACCGGACAGCGAGAGACCCAGTACTTC. Translating it yields CASSTGQRETQYF.

This clonotype was counted many times. The chain recombines TRBV11-2 with TRBJ2-5; no clear D gene. Trimming took 5 bases from V and 8 from J, leaving 9 bases between them. Germline V lookup: CDR1 SGHAT, CDR2 FQNNGV. The CDR3 runs 11 residues. DNA of the CDR3: TGTGCCAGCAGCCCTGGAGTAACCCAGTACTTC. Translating it yields CASSPGVTQYF.

This clonotype has a handful of counts. The V gene is TRBV4-3, the J gene TRBJ1-2, with 7 bases that match TRBD1. Germline assignment: CDR1 LGHNA and CDR2 YSLEER. Trimming removed 6 bases from V and 4 bases from J; junction bases left unmatched: 14. The CDR3 totals 16 residues. CDR3 amino acids: CASRPSPQGDPYGYTF. The CDR3 nucleotides are TGCGCCAGCAGACCATCCCCCCAGGGGGACCCCTATGGCTACACCTTC.

The V gene is TRBV7-2, the J gene TRBJ1-1, with TRBD1 as a possible D gene (6 bases). The CDR3 sequence is 15 residues long. Per the germline V gene, CDR1 is SGHTA and CDR2 is FQGNSA. Deletions cut 1 base from V and 4 bases from J, with 13 bases between. For the CDR3, the DNA is TGTGCCAGCAGCTTAGGGGGGGCCCGGGGCACTGAAGCTTTCTTT. Its translation: CASSLGGARGTEAFF. Combining the CDR3 with reference TRBV7-2 and TRBJ1-1 gives the whole variable domain GAGVSQSPSNKVTEKGKDVELRCDPISGHTALYWYRQSLGQGLEFLIYFQGNSAPDKSGLPSDRFSAERTGGSVSTLTIQRTQQEDSAVYLCASSLGGARGTEAFFGQGTRLTVV.

This clonotype showed up many times. This chain connects TRBV4-3 to TRBJ2-3; a possible D gene is TRBD1 (5 bases). Trimming removed 5 bases at V and 4 bases at J, with 16 bases between. CDR3 length: 15 amino acids. Germline CDR1 LGHNA, CDR2 YSLEER. DNA of the CDR3: TGCGCCAGCAGCTGGGGCAACCCCAGGGCAGATACGCAGTATTTT. Amino acids: CASSWGNPRADTQYF.

This clonotype appeared a few times. This chain links TRBV7-9 with TRBJ2-7, with TRBD2 as a possible D gene (5 bases). Per germline, CDR1 SEHNR and CDR2 FQNEAQ (reference sequence). The CDR3 contains 13 residues. V lost 2 bases and J lost 7, with 12 bases in between. This chain's CDR3 is CASSLLGGAEQYF. The CDR3 DNA sequence: TGTGCCAGCAGCTTATTAGGAGGCGCAGAGCAGTACTTC.

This clonotype was counted a few times. The J gene is TRBJ2-7, the V gene TRBV10-3, with D possibly TRBD1 on 6 matching bases. Trimming removed 10 bases from V and 2 bases from J, with 18 bases in between. The germline V gene has CDR1 ENHRY and CDR2 SYGVKD. The CDR3 contains 14 residues. The CDR3, as DNA: TGTGCCACCGCGTCCTCTGGACAGCCCTACGAGCAGTACTTC. Encoded protein: CATASSGQPYEQYF.

This chain connects TRBV10-3 to TRBJ2-1; 13 positions match TRBD2. CDR1 is ENHRY, CDR2 SYGVKD, per germline. The CDR3 extends over 15 amino acids. V gave up 5 bases and J gave up 8 bases; unmatched junction bases: 6. The CDR3 sequence is CAISRGLAGVDEQFF. The CDR3 coding sequence is TGTGCCATCAGTAGAGGACTAGCGGGGGTCGATGAGCAGTTCTTC.

This clonotype was seen only a few times. The chain combines TRBV27 with TRBJ2-1, with D unclear. Germline assignment: CDR1 MNHEY and CDR2 SMNVEV (reference sequence). V lost 2 bases and J 1 base, leaving 9 bases between the germline ends. This CDR3 is 15 amino acids long. In nucleotides, the CDR3 is TGTGCCAGCAGTTTAAGCCTGGAGTCCTACAATGAGCAGTTCTTC. This codes for CASSLSLESYNEQFF.

In this sample, this clonotype turned up many times. The gene calls are TRBV12-3 or TRBV12-4 and TRBJ1-3; TRBD1 agrees at 7 bases. With 5 bases clipped from V and 2 bases from J, the junction kept 3 bases outside the gene matches. The CDR3 extends over 14 amino acids. The chain's CDR3 is CASSLQGTGNTIYF. The CDR3, as DNA: TGTGCCAGCAGTCTACAGGGGACTGGAAACACCATATATTTT.

The chain combines TRBV5-4 with TRBJ2-2; possibly TRBD1 or TRBD2 for D (5 bases each). CDR3 size: 16 residues. The germline V gene has CDR1 SGHNT and CDR2 YYREEE (reference sequence). V lost 4 bases to trimming and J lost 2 bases, with 15 bases between them. The CDR3 DNA is TGTGCCAGCAGCCAAGGTGGGGGAATTAACACCGGGGAGCTGTTTTTT. It translates to CASSQGGGINTGELFF.

This clonotype was recorded a few times. The chain couples TRBV20-1 to TRBJ1-1; D is uncertain. The CDR3 extends over 14 amino acids. Trimming took off 3 bases at V and 1 base at J, with 12 bases between the two ends. Germline assignment: CDR1 DFQATT and CDR2 SNEGSKA (reference sequence). The DNA of the CDR3 is TGCAGTGCTAGGGTGGGAGGTTGGAACACTGAAGCTTTCTTT. This gives the protein CSARVGGWNTEAFF.

This clonotype appeared a few times. This chain joins TRBV6-2 or TRBV6-3 and TRBJ2-3; D uncertain. Germline V gene data show CDR1 as MNHEY and CDR2 as SVGEGT. This CDR3 is 13 amino acids long. Trimming left V 5 bases short and J 4 bases short, with 10 bases between. The CDR3 nucleotides are TGTGCCAGCAGTCGACCCTTTGCAGATACGCAGTATTTT. As protein: CASSRPFADTQYF.

The rearrangement links TRBV30 to TRBJ2-7, with 8 bases identical to TRBD1. In germline, CDR1 is GTSNPN, CDR2 SVGIG (reference sequence). The CDR3 has 12 amino acids. The V gene end was trimmed by 3 bases and the J gene end by 5 bases; junction bases not matched to a gene: 3. CDR3 coding DNA: TGTGCCTGGAGGGACAGGGAGCACGAGCAGTACTTC. It specifies CAWRDREHEQYF.

This clonotype has just a few counts. This chain joins TRBV6-2 or TRBV6-3 and TRBJ2-7, with 7 bases matching TRBD1. The germline V gene has CDR1 MNHEY and CDR2 SVGEGT. The CDR3 has 13 amino acids. J was trimmed by 4 bases and V by 9 bases; bases with no gene match: 9. DNA of the CDR3: TGTGCCAGGGAGACAGGGTCGATTTACGAGCAGTACTTC. It codes for CARETGSIYEQYF.

This clonotype was found a few times. The chain links TRBV20-1 to TRBJ1-6, with 8 bases fitting TRBD1. Looked up from germline, CDR1 is DFQATT and CDR2 is SNEGSKA (reference sequence). The CDR3 consists of 16 residues. Trimming took 5 bases from V and 9 from J; bases not matched to a gene: 15. The CDR3 nucleotides are TGCAGTGCTCCGCCTGGGACAGGCTCGTTTGTTTCACCCCTCCACTTT. Protein sequence: CSAPPGTGSFVSPLHF.

The chain couples TRBV4-3 to TRBJ2-1; 8 nucleotides match TRBD1. The V and J ends lost 4 bases and 4 bases, in that order; junction bases with no gene match: 6. The length of the CDR3 is 15 residues. Per germline, CDR1 LGHNA and CDR2 YSLEER. The CDR3 region has the DNA TGCGCCAGCAGCCGCTTGGGACAGGAGTACAATGAGCAGTTCTTC. It specifies CASSRLGQEYNEQFF.

This clonotype has a single count. The chain links TRBV18 to TRBJ2-7, with TRBD2 as a possible D gene (6 bases). The CDR3 covers 14 residues. Germline V gives CDR1 KGHSH, CDR2 LQKENI. V was clipped by 2 bases and J by 0 bases, with 8 bases between them. The CDR3 bases are TGTGCCAGCTCACCAGCGGGGAACTCCTACGAGCAGTACGTC. This codes for CASSPAGNSYEQYV.

The chain recombines TRBV5-1 with TRBJ2-7; 10 bases match TRBD1. V lost 0 bases, J lost 3 bases, and 6 bases stayed unmatched. The CDR3 extends over 16 amino acids. Per the germline V gene, CDR1 is SGHRS and CDR2 is YFSETQ. The CDR3 DNA reads TGCGCCAGCAGCTTGGGGGGGACAGGGGTAGACTACGAGCAGTACTTC. Translation: CASSLGGTGVDYEQYF.

At least ten counts were recorded for this clonotype. The chain is built from TRBV12-3 or TRBV12-4 and TRBJ1-2; D is undetermined. Trimming removed 0 bases from V and 10 bases from J, with 9 bases in between. This CDR3 spans 12 amino acids. The CDR3 sequence: CASSLADGDYTF. The DNA of the CDR3 is TGTGCCAGCAGTTTAGCGGATGGGGACTACACCTTC.

V and J are TRBV20-1 and TRBJ2-5; D perhaps matches TRBD1 (5 bases). This CDR3 has 13 residues. Trimming left V 2 bases short and J 5 bases short, with 12 bases between. Germline V CDR1 and CDR2: DFQATT, SNEGSKA (reference sequence). CDR3 region: CSARSLGLETQYF. The CDR3 coding sequence is TGCAGTGCTAGAAGCCTGGGGCTGGAGACCCAGTACTTC.

This clonotype was seen repeatedly, ten times or more. The J gene is TRBJ2-4, the V gene TRBV7-2; D is possibly TRBD1 (5 bases). The length of the CDR3 is 15 residues. V was clipped by 8 bases and J by 7 bases, with 21 bases between them. Germline CDR1 SGHTA, CDR2 FQGNSA. In DNA form, the CDR3 reads TGTGCCAGCTCCGAAGGTCCCAGGGTTACGAACATTCAGTACTTC. It is translated as CASSEGPRVTNIQYF.

The V call is TRBV5-1, the J call TRBJ2-3, with 7 nucleotides matching TRBD1. The germline gives CDR1 SGHRS, CDR2 YFSETQ. Losses at the gene ends were 0 bases for V and 1 base for J; bases not matched to a gene: 5. The CDR3 is made up of 16 amino acids. CDR3 coding DNA: TGCGCCAGCAGCTTGGATACAGGGGCAGGCACAGATACGCAGTATTTT. It translates to CASSLDTGAGTDTQYF.

This clonotype was seen repeatedly, ten times or more. The V and J genes are TRBV28 and TRBJ2-7; D is undetermined. CDR1 and CDR2 from the germline V gene are MDHEN and SYDVKM. The germline V and J ends were trimmed by 9 bases and 4 bases, with 13 bases remaining between them. This CDR3 contains 12 residues. DNA for the CDR3: TGTGCCAGTGGTTCTAGGTGGTACGAGCAGTACGTC. Its protein product is CASGSRWYEQYV.

V is TRBV18 and J is TRBJ2-3; 7 bases fit TRBD1. The CDR3 loop spans 12 amino acids. J lost 10 bases, V lost 3 bases, and 4 bases had no gene match. Germline V CDR1 and CDR2: KGHSH, LQKENI. The CDR3 bases are TGTGCCAGCTCACCGGCCGACAGGGCGCAGTATTTT. Its protein product is CASSPADRAQYF.

The chain couples TRBV11-2 to TRBJ2-7; 7 bases fit TRBD1. The CDR3 has 12 residues. Per the germline V gene, CDR1 is SGHAT and CDR2 is FQNNGV. Trimming at V came to 4 bases and at J to 3 bases, leaving 0 bases not matched to a gene. The CDR3 loop is CASSWDSYEQYV. The CDR3 DNA reads as TGTGCCAGCAGCTGGGACAGCTACGAGCAGTACGTC.